Sequencing of this T cell receptor (beta chain) was carried out in a study of long-term antiretroviral therapy in people with HIV. As for the study in general: The earliest samples came from an era when ART typically awaited falling CD4 counts.

Every donor had one or more pre-ART and two or more post-ART PBMC samples. This clone was found once. The antigen remains unidentified. General study points: Diversity remained lower than transplant donor controls, even though it increased after ART.

immunoSEQ v3.0 was run at survey level. Sequencing was performed with immunoSEQ multiplex PCR; in TCRdb, only in-frame clones are kept and a portion is missing. The table lists 45,000 or so clones, 85% to 95% of them singletons. This receptor was identified in a man aged 30 to 39 with HIV. The source was unsorted PBMCs, collected about 9.1 years after starting antiretroviral therapy.

CDR3 protein: CASSSTGTARNTIYF. The CDR3 DNA follows: TGTGCCAGCAGTTCGACCGGGACCGCTCGAAACACCATATATTTT. The genes are TRBV28 and TRBJ1-3, with a possible D match to TRBD1 (5 bases). CDR1 and CDR2 from the germline V gene are MDHEN and SYDVKM. V lost 4 bases to trimming and J lost 5 bases, with 15 bases between them. CDR3 length: 15 amino acids.